The rows below give T cell receptor beta chains drawn from one sample of a study of OX40 agonist ivuxolimab in advanced cancers. The method was immunoSEQ multiplex PCR; TCRdb's version includes in-frame clones alone and lacks a portion of them. This table holds 20,000 to 30,000 clones, about 83% found once. Sequenced material: CD4+ or CD8+ T cells sorted from blood, taken in a trial of the OX40 agonist ivuxolimab. These receptors were taken from an adult with an advanced solid tumor such as melanoma, head and neck, liver or kidney cancer. The CDR3 runs from the conserved cysteine through the conserved F or W. D genes are given only for firm matches. For some rows the clone size is stated as once, few or many, or as a class when expanded; others skip it.

v_gene	abundance	j_gene	d_gene	CDR3aa	CDR3nt
TRBV7-7	NA	TRBJ1-1	NA	CASSLPGTMNTEAFF	TGTGCTAGCAGCTTACCTGGAACCATGAACACTGAAGCTTTCTTT
TRBV7-9	once	TRBJ1-2	TRBD1	CASSLDLPDRGRDGYTF	TGTGCCAGCAGCTTAGACCTCCCGGACAGGGGGCGGGATGGCTACACCTTC
TRBV5-1	NA	TRBJ1-1	NA	CASSPGLVKVMNTEAFF	TGCGCCAGCAGCCCCGGACTGGTCAAAGTTATGAACACTGAAGCTTTCTTT
TRBV9	NA	TRBJ1-1	NA	CASSVGQGRVNTEAFF	TGTGCCAGCAGCGTAGGCCAGGGGCGGGTGAACACTGAAGCTTTCTTT
TRBV5-1	NA	TRBJ1-1	NA	CASATVNTEAFF	TGCGCCAGCGCGACGGTGAACACTGAAGCTTTCTTT
TRBV19	NA	TRBJ2-7	TRBD1	CASSIIRDRAYEQYF	TGTGCCAGTAGTATTATTCGGGACAGGGCTTACGAGCAGTACTTC
TRBV7-9	NA	TRBJ2-1	NA	CASSLAKYNEQFF	TGTGCCAGCAGCTTAGCCAAGTACAATGAGCAGTTCTTC
TRBV7-8	few	TRBJ2-5	NA	CASSLPTGEGRTQYF	TGTGCCAGCAGCTTACCGACAGGGGAGGGGAGGACCCAGTACTTC
TRBV4-3	NA	TRBJ2-3	NA	CASSQGVSSTDTQYF	TGCGCCAGCAGCCAGGGGGTCTCTAGCACAGATACGCAGTATTTT
TRBV11-2	NA	TRBJ1-4	NA	CASSLVTATNEKLFF	TGTGCCAGCAGCTTAGTAACAGCAACTAATGAAAAACTGTTTTTT
TRBV7-9	NA	TRBJ1-2	NA	CASSPYSAYGYTF	TGTGCCAGCAGCCCCTACAGTGCCTATGGCTACACCTTC